Listed below are T cell receptor beta chains from one sample, sequenced in a study of T-cell reconstitution after alpha-beta-depleted transplantation in children. Via MiXCR, TCRdb re-called the PCR reads, giving one row per CDR3 protein. This repertoire shows about 540,000 distinct CDR3 sequences, about 18% found once; its top ten account for more than 2.5%. The sequencing used PBMCs from the stem cell graft donor, collected from the stem cell graft. These receptors were obtained from a human donor who donated a stem cell graft to a child with acute lymphoblastic leukemia. The conserved cysteine and the conserved F or W are not part of the CDR3 here. Clone size appears in some rows only: once, few, many, or a class for an expanded clone.

size | V | CDR3
few | TRBV7-2 | ASSYPSGGQQPQH
. | TRBV6-5 | ASSYGAWGAPGYT
few | TRBV18 | ASSPDAGLVGNEQF
. | TRBV19 | ASGQTSLATDTQY
few | TRBV5-1 | ASSLGDEYTQY
. | TRBV20-1 | SARRHPGQPGRDTQY
few | TRBV5-1 | ASSSGTSIYETQY
. | TRBV2 | ASRTGGGSTGELF
few | TRBV7-8 | ASSPSRGGLPTSYNEQF
. | TRBV4-1 | ASSQVLATSYNEQF
. | TRBV6-2/TRBV6-3 | ASSRGLAVGELF
few | TRBV2 | ASSERNDGGYNEQF
few | TRBV5-1 | ASSLAGAGDEQY
few | TRBV5-1 | ASSLARGIYNEQF
few | TRBV20-1 | SASGTSGRSYEQY
once | TRBV4-1 | ASSQDPREGRISGELF
few | TRBV12-3/TRBV12-4 | ASSPGQGTLYEQY
many | TRBV25-1 | ASRPRGASYEQY
. | TRBV6-5 | ASSLRGFEAF
few | TRBV29-1 | SVVGDKGPGELF
many | TRBV7-3 | ASSSLLVRSNEQF
. | TRBV6-1 | ASSTFRVRESPETQY
few | TRBV12-3/TRBV12-4 | ASSLQDISGYT
. | TRBV5-5 | ASSLGQVALGYGYT
. | TRBV4-2 | ASSQDGGGGAETQY
. | TRBV30 | AWQTGTGAYNEQF
. | TRBV15 | ATSRDQTPLVFNEQF
few | TRBV12-3/TRBV12-4 | ASSPNRGGFGGYT
. | TRBV18 | ASFRTSGSSYEQY
. | TRBV20-1 | SASPDNLGLLNEQF
few | TRBV18 | ASSPRGWGGYT
few | TRBV19 | ASRVGGAVEQF
few | TRBV10-2 | ASSPAGAHYGYT
few | TRBV5-1 | ASSLGQGVFAV
. | TRBV2 | ASSEGTGRYYGYT
once | TRBV15 | ATSREREAGGELF
few | TRBV9 | ASSVGQIDTGELF